A single sample is the source of the 3 T cell receptor beta chains below, sequenced in a study of cytomegalovirus exposure and HLA in healthy donors. The PCR used 60 Vbeta and 13 Jbeta primers. The protocol was immunoSEQ multiplex PCR, while the TCRdb copy is restricted to in-frame clones and leaves out a portion. This table has over 30,000 clones, 80% to 90% appearing once. The source material was PBMCs. These TCRs come from a woman aged 40 to 50 in good health and CMV-seropositive.

V usage is TRBV6-1 and J usage is TRBJ1-4, with D uncertain. Germline CDR1 is MNHNS and CDR2 is SASEGT. V was shortened by 0 bases and J by 3 bases, with 11 bases between the two germline ends. The CDR3 length is 16 residues. The CDR3 DNA sequence: TGTGCCAGCAGTGAAGCCTTGACCGGGTCTAATGAAAAACTGTTTTTT. Translated, it gives CASSEALTGSNEKLFF.

This chain links TRBV29-1 with TRBJ2-5, with D unclear. There are 12 residues in the CDR3. CDR1 and CDR2 (germline): SQVTM, ANQGSEA. Deletions cut 3 bases from V and 2 bases from J, with 7 bases between. The CDR3, as DNA: TGCAGCGTTGATAACTTACAAGAGACCCAGTACTTC. Amino acids: CSVDNLQETQYF. The whole variable domain, remainder taken from reference TRBV29-1 and TRBJ2-5, is SAVISQKPSRDICQRGTSLTIQCQVDSQVTMMFWYRQQPGQSLTLIATANQGSEATYESGFVIDKFPISRPNLTFSTLTVSNMSPEDSSIYLCSVDNLQETQYFGPGTRLLVL.

The genes are TRBV7-9 and TRBJ1-5; the D gene is possibly TRBD1 (6 bases). This CDR3 is 15 amino acids long. Germline CDR1 is SEHNR and CDR2 is FQNEAQ (reference sequence). The V and J ends lost 1 base and 4 bases respectively, with 11 bases between them. The CDR3 nucleotides are TGTGCCAGCAGCTTAGGGACAGTTAAGAATCAGCCCCAGCATTTT. Protein product: CASSLGTVKNQPQHF.